Here is one T cell receptor (beta chain) with its context. Its antigen remains undetermined. No per-base quality is available; no much larger clone lies one base away. CDR1 SGHAT and CDR2 FQDESV were looked up in the germline V gene (reference sequence). From cysteine to phenylalanine, the CDR3 is 16 amino acids long. CDR3 DNA only is kept here, 48 bases in frame from base 1. V is trimmed back by 4 bases and J by 1 base, and the junction contains 5 bases that no gene match accounts for. The sample is drawn from a study of OX40 agonist ivuxolimab in advanced cancers. For the study in its entirety: Ivuxolimab was an agonistic, fully human IgG2 monoclonal antibody directed against OX40 (CD134), a costimulatory receptor. Prior anti-PD-1, anti-PD-L1 or anti-CTLA-4 therapy was permitted, and about two fifths of dose-escalation patients had received checkpoint inhibitors. Intravenous ivuxolimab was administered to patients every 2 weeks at six dose levels: 0.01, 0.1, 0.3, 1.5, 3 and 10 mg/kg. In the dose-escalation cohort, roughly 82% of patients were male, and the mean age was roughly 60 years with a range of roughly 20 to 80. Partial responses occurred in three dose-escalation patients: two with cutaneous melanoma and one with hepatocellular carcinoma. Peripheral TCRbeta sequencing aimed to test whether ivuxolimab altered TCR sequence diversity and caused clonal T-cell expansion. Among the roughly 50 dose-escalation patients, about 19 had hepatocellular carcinoma, 15 or so melanoma, 9 renal cell carcinoma and 9 head and neck cancer. The monotherapy dose-escalation portion (N of about 50 patients) of the phase I ivuxolimab trial is reported in the paper. Study-wide findings and limitations: Which antigens the clonally expanded peripheral T cells were specific for was not determined. At doses of 0.1 to 3.0 mg/kg, clonal expansion of both CD4+ and CD8+ T cells in blood was seen between baseline and week 6. After ivuxolimab, CD8+ T cells had more expanded clones than CD4+ T cells on average. In the 0.1-3.0 mg/kg groups, partial responders had among the lowest normalized peripheral clonal expansion, particularly in CD8+ T cells. Low levels of normalized T-cell clonal expansion were also shown by some nonresponding patients.

The trial excluded patients who had a history of autoimmune disease or were on systemic immunosuppression. In every dose cohort, peripheral blood was drawn for TCR sequencing at baseline, cycle 4 day 1, and cycle 7 day 1. Samples were obtained from an open-label, multicenter, first-in-human phase I dose-escalation trial of ivuxolimab. The trial enrolled adults with locally advanced or metastatic head and neck squamous cell, hepatocellular, melanoma or renal cell carcinoma. Before TCR sequencing, CD4+ and CD8+ T cells were separately sorted from peripheral blood. For sequencing of the TCRbeta CDR3 region, genomic DNA was extracted from the sorted cells. TCRbeta CDR3 regions were sequenced using the immunoSEQ Assay. The table comes from immuneACCESS by way of TCRdb, which keeps in-frame sequences with V and J called. Part of the clones is missing from these tables; in studies checked, under half for an unresolved V gene and the rest for unknown reasons. Here the sample has 43,000 or so clones; about 90% occur a single time. The biggest ten clones account for roughly 0.98% of the sample.

Recombination joined TRBV11-1 with TRBJ2-3, with 10 bases in between that match TRBD2. The receptor's source is an adult with an advanced solid tumor such as melanoma, head and neck, liver or kidney cancer. This specimen was CD4+ or CD8+ T cells sorted from blood, taken in a trial of the OX40 agonist ivuxolimab. CDR3 protein: CASSSGLARRTDTQYF. The nucleotides read TGTGCCAGCAGCTCGGGACTAGCGAGACGCACAGATACGCAGTATTTT. With the rest looked up from the reference TRBV11-1 and TRBJ2-3 genes rather than sequenced, the full variable domain is EAEVAQSPRYKITEKSQAVAFWCDPISGHATLYWYRQILGQGPELLVQFQDESVVDDSQLPKDRFSAERLKGVDSTLKIQPAELGDSAMYLCASSSGLARRTDTQYFGPGTRLTVL.